The rows below give T cell receptor beta chains drawn from one sample of a study of control samples from healthy donors and cancer patients. This table comes from immunoSEQ multiplex PCR, and its TCRdb copy is limited to in-frame clones, with some not included. The table lists just over 90,000 clones, around 83% of them singletons. Sequences were obtained from blood. The receptors here all came from a woman between 45 and 65 years old in good health. Both conserved end residues are part of each CDR3. The D gene is left open where the match is weak. Part of the rows lack a size; the others show once, few, many or a class for expanded clones.

CSAYRGGYTF	TGCAGTGCTTACAGGGGTGGCTACACCTTC	TRBD1	TRBV20-1	TRBJ1-2	.
CASSPWRGRDEKLFF	TGTGCCAGCAGCCCATGGCGGGGGCGCGATGAAAAACTGTTTTTT	.	TRBV7-2	TRBJ1-4	.
CASRATGTGSNQPQHF	TGTGCCAGCAGGGCAACCGGGACAGGAAGCAATCAGCCCCAGCATTTT	TRBD1	TRBV2	TRBJ1-5	.
CASSEARSGGGYTF	TGTGCCAGCAGTGAAGCGCGGTCAGGGGGCGGCTACACCTTC	TRBD1	TRBV6-1	TRBJ1-2	.
CASSVAGWGETQYF	TGTGCCAGCAGTGTAGCGGGGTGGGGTGAGACCCAGTACTTC	TRBD2	TRBV6-2/TRBV6-3	TRBJ2-5	.
CASSPTSVEVHNEQFF	TGTGCCAGCAGCCCCACCAGCGTTGAAGTCCACAATGAGCAGTTCTTC	.	TRBV7-9	TRBJ2-1	.
CASSQARGRYNEQFF	TGCGCCAGCAGCCAAGCTCGCGGACGGTACAATGAGCAGTTCTTC	.	TRBV4-3	TRBJ2-1	few
CASSRGVGYEQYF	TGTGCCAGTAGTCGGGGAGTGGGATACGAGCAGTACTTC	.	TRBV19	TRBJ2-7	.
CASSQGGTGVARTQYF	TGTGCCAGCAGCCAAGGGGGGACAGGGGTCGCGCGGACCCAGTACTTC	TRBD1	TRBV3-1/TRBV3-2	TRBJ2-5	.
CASSSGQGTQETQYF	TGTGCCAGTAGCTCGGGACAGGGAACACAAGAGACCCAGTACTTC	TRBD1	TRBV19	TRBJ2-5	.
CSASPGGSGKGNEQFF	TGCAGTGCTAGTCCCGGGGGTAGCGGGAAAGGCAATGAGCAGTTCTTC	TRBD2	TRBV20-1	TRBJ2-1	few
CASSVGVGHKQETQYF	TGTGCCAGCAGCGTAGGGGTGGGACACAAACAAGAGACCCAGTACTTC	.	TRBV9	TRBJ2-5	.
CASSFTGTGELFF	TGTGCCAGCAGCTTCACGGGCACCGGGGAGCTGTTTTTT	.	TRBV7-9	TRBJ2-2	.
CASSIDRQNYGYTF	TGTGCCAGTAGTATAGATCGACAGAACTATGGCTACACCTTC	.	TRBV19	TRBJ1-2	.
CASSIGQGGYEQYF	TGTGCCAGTAGTATCGGACAGGGGGGTTACGAGCAGTACTTC	TRBD1	TRBV19	TRBJ2-7	many
CASSLGGRSTIYF	TGTGCCAGCAGCTTAGGGGGGAGAAGCACCATATATTTT	.	TRBV7-2	TRBJ1-3	once
CASRLGQGASHGYTF	TGTGCCAGCAGACTTGGACAGGGGGCATCCCATGGCTACACCTTC	TRBD1	TRBV9	TRBJ1-2	.
CASSQGLAGAGNEQFF	TGTGCCAGCAGCCAAGGACTAGCGGGAGCCGGTAATGAGCAGTTCTTC	TRBD2	TRBV14	TRBJ2-1	.
CASSLTPSYSSSYNEQFF	TGTGCCAGCAGTTTAACCCCTTCATATTCAAGCTCCTACAATGAGCAGTTCTTC	.	TRBV28	TRBJ2-1	.
CASSVRTGVAYEQYF	TGTGCCAGCAGCGTTAGAACAGGGGTGGCCTACGAGCAGTACTTC	TRBD1	TRBV6-5	TRBJ2-7	.
CASTPGRRYQETQYF	TGCGCCAGCACCCCCGGGAGGAGGTACCAAGAGACCCAGTACTTC	TRBD2	TRBV5-1	TRBJ2-5	.
CASGTRTGGFYEQYF	TGTGCCAGCGGGACCCGGACAGGGGGCTTCTACGAGCAGTACTTC	TRBD1	TRBV27	TRBJ2-7	.
CASSAPGLSSYNEQFF	TGTGCCAGCAGCGCACCGGGACTGAGCTCCTACAATGAGCAGTTCTTC	.	TRBV5-5	TRBJ2-1	.
CASSQGTGANVLTF	TGTGCCAGCTCTCAGGGTACCGGGGCCAACGTCCTGACTTTC	.	TRBV18	TRBJ2-6	.
CASSPPGRVQAKLFF	TGTGCCAGCAGTCCCCCCGGCAGGGTCCAAGCGAAACTGTTTTTT	.	TRBV28	TRBJ1-4	.
CASSASGGAREQFF	TGTGCCAGCAGTGCGAGCGGGGGGGCAAGAGAGCAGTTCTTC	TRBD2	TRBV27	TRBJ2-1	.
CASRGQGAGIEQYF	TGTGCCAGCAGGGGACAGGGGGCGGGTATTGAGCAGTACTTC	TRBD1	TRBV7-2	TRBJ2-7	.
CASKIRGSGNTIYF	TGTGCCAGTAAAATCAGAGGCTCTGGAAACACCATATATTTT	.	TRBV19	TRBJ1-3	.
CASSEQGQSSYEQYF	TGTGCCAGCAGTGAACAGGGACAGAGCTCCTACGAGCAGTACTTC	TRBD1	TRBV2	TRBJ2-7	.
CASSYSGAKNIQYF	TGTGCCAGCAGTTACTCGGGAGCCAAAAACATTCAGTACTTC	.	TRBV6-2/TRBV6-3	TRBJ2-4	.
CASSSSNSGEQFF	TGTGCCAGCAGCTCCTCTAACTCGGGTGAGCAGTTCTTC	.	TRBV7-3	TRBJ2-1	.
CASSLVGRGGDEQYF	TGCGCCAGCAGCTTGGTAGGCAGGGGAGGCGACGAGCAGTACTTC	.	TRBV5-1	TRBJ2-7	.
CASSLAPGAVGGYTF	TGTGCCAGCAGCTTAGCTCCGGGGGCGGTCGGTGGCTACACCTTC	.	TRBV7-2	TRBJ1-2	.
CASSSLHMNTEAFF	TGTGCCAGCAGCTCCCTCCATATGAACACTGAAGCTTTCTTT	.	TRBV5-6	TRBJ1-1	.
CASRRGVATDTQYF	TGTGCCAGTCGCCGGGGGGTGGCCACAGATACGCAGTATTTT	TRBD2	TRBV7-3	TRBJ2-3	.
CASSHDRDFAGELFF	TGTGCCAGTAGCCATGACAGGGACTTCGCCGGGGAGCTGTTTTTT	.	TRBV19	TRBJ2-2	.
CASSVSPANNEQFF	TGTGCCAGCAGCGTATCTCCAGCGAACAATGAGCAGTTCTTC	.	TRBV9	TRBJ2-1	.